A single sample is the source of the 22 T cell receptor beta chains below, sequenced in a study of blood T cell repertoires in COVID-19. The table came from immunoSEQ multiplex PCR; TCRdb's copy has only in-frame clones and leaves some out. Of about 120,000 clones in the sample, approximately 81% were seen once. The sample was peripheral blood. Every receptor here comes from a man in his sixties with acute or convalescent COVID-19.

CDR3 nucleotide sequence: TGTGCCAGCAGCGGTAGTCCTCTAGCGGGAGAGGCCAATGAGCAGTTCTTC. Encoded protein: CASSGSPLAGEANEQFF. The chain uses TRBV9 and TRBJ2-1; 10 bases agree with TRBD2. Trimming cost V 3 bases and J 6 bases; bases outside gene matches: 12. The CDR3 runs 17 residues. Germline V gene lookup returns CDR1 SGDLS and CDR2 YYNGEE. The full variable domain, rest sourced from reference TRBV9 and TRBJ2-1, is DSGVTQTPKHLITATGQRVTLRCSPRSGDLSVYWYQQSLDQGLQFLIQYYNGEERAKGNILERFSAQQFPDLHSELNLSSLELGDSALYFCASSGSPLAGEANEQFFGPGTRLTVL.

The chain recombines TRBV3-1 (or the pseudogene TRBV3-2) with TRBJ2-7, with D possibly matching TRBD1 (6 bases). The CDR3 extends over 14 amino acids. V was shortened by 4 bases and J by 3 bases, with 13 bases between the two germline ends. Germline CDR1 is LGHDT and CDR2 is YNNKEL (reference sequence). The DNA for the CDR3 is TGTGCCAGCAGCCTTAAGACAGGAGACTACGAGCAGTACTTC. Amino acid sequence: CASSLKTGDYEQYF.

The chain uses TRBV27 and TRBJ2-3; D is perhaps TRBD2 (6 bases). CDR1 and CDR2 (germline): MNHEY, SMNVEV (reference sequence). CDR3 length: 15 amino acids. Deletions cut 4 bases from V and 3 bases from J, with 14 bases between. Here the CDR3 DNA reads TGTGCCAGCAGTTCGGGGTTTCGGGGGACAGATACGCAGTATTTT. The encoded protein is CASSSGFRGTDTQYF.

The chain employs TRBV10-3 and TRBJ2-7; D unclear. This CDR3 has 15 residues. The V end was cut by 5 bases, the J end by 1 base, with 15 bases between. Looked up from germline, CDR1 is ENHRY and CDR2 is SYGVKD. The CDR3 DNA sequence: TGTGCCATCAGTAAGGAGCTCTCTGGGTCCTACGAGCAGTACTTC. Translated, it gives CAISKELSGSYEQYF.

In nucleotides, the CDR3 is TGTGCCACCAGCGGACCGAGGGGGAGAGGACCAGAGACCCAGTACTTC. This sequence encodes CATSGPRGRGPETQYF. The V and J genes are TRBV15 and TRBJ2-5; TRBD1 is a possible D gene (6 bases). This CDR3 has 16 residues. Trimming took off 5 bases at V and 4 bases at J, with 20 bases between the two ends. CDR1 is LNHNV, CDR2 YYDKDF, per germline (reference sequence).

As DNA, the CDR3 is TGTGCCAGCAGCCTCCCGCCGGACAGGGGACACGAGCAGTACTTC. Its protein product is CASSLPPDRGHEQYF. The rearrangement links TRBV21-1 to TRBJ2-7; TRBD1, the D gene given by the table, was not confirmed from the DNA. TRBV21-1 is a pseudogene segment. The CDR3 loop spans 15 amino acids.

This CDR3 is CASSYSLAGVDTQYF. In nucleotides, the CDR3 is TGTGCCAGCAGCTATTCCCTAGCGGGAGTAGATACGCAGTATTTT. This chain uses TRBV3-1 (or the pseudogene TRBV3-2) with TRBJ2-3; 10 nucleotides align to TRBD2. J lost 5 bases, V lost 5 bases, and 7 bases had no gene match. Germline V gene lookup returns CDR1 LGHDT and CDR2 YNNKEL (reference sequence). This CDR3 region has 15 residues.

The J gene is TRBJ2-1, the V gene TRBV7-8; no clear D. CDR1 and CDR2 from the germline V gene are SGHVS and FQNEAQ. CDR3 size: 13 residues. V lost 8 bases and J lost 4, with 12 bases in between. CDR3 nucleotide sequence: TGTGCCAGCCGCCGTGTGGCATACAATGAGCAGTTCTTC. Translated: CASRRVAYNEQFF.

The chain has TRBV7-8 and TRBJ2-3; no clear D gene. Germline loops: CDR1 SGHVS, CDR2 FQNEAQ. The CDR3 loop spans 14 amino acids. Trimming removed 11 bases from V and 0 bases from J, with 15 bases in between. The CDR3 region is CACTVYGSTDTQYF. CDR3 sequence (DNA): TGTGCCTGCACCGTCTACGGGAGCACAGATACGCAGTATTTT.

The chain is built from TRBV12-3 or TRBV12-4 and TRBJ2-7; no reliable D call. The CDR3 has 12 residues. V was pared by 4 bases and J by 4 bases, with 8 bases between. DNA of the CDR3: TGTGCCAGCAGTTCCGAGAAATACGAGCAGTACTTC. It yields the protein CASSSEKYEQYF.

V gene TRBV19 combines with J gene TRBJ1-1; TRBD1 might be the D (5 bases). The CDR3 totals 15 residues. Germline V CDR1 and CDR2: LNHDA, SQIVND (reference sequence). Trimming took off 3 bases at V and 0 bases at J, with 11 bases between the two ends. DNA for the CDR3: TGTGCCAGTAGTATCGGGCAGGGCCTGAACACTGAAGCTTTCTTT. Its protein product is CASSIGQGLNTEAFF.

This clone was found once. The chain couples TRBV27 to TRBJ2-7; D gene uncertain. Trimming shortened V by 8 bases and J by 7 bases, and 18 bases separated the two germline ends. The CDR3 totals 13 residues. Germline-derived CDR1 and CDR2 are MNHEY and SMNVEV (reference sequence). The CDR3 sequence is CASGHSGRMEQYF. The CDR3 bases are TGTGCCAGCGGGCATTCAGGAAGGATGGAGCAGTACTTC.

The chain couples TRBV11-2 to TRBJ2-5, with 7 bases that match TRBD1. The germline V gene encodes CDR1 SGHAT and CDR2 FQNNGV. The CDR3 sequence is 14 residues long. V lost 8 bases, J lost 1 base, and 7 bases stayed unmatched. The DNA of the CDR3 is TGTGCCAGCGGTCGCCGGGACAGCCAAGAGACCCAGTACTTC. Its protein is CASGRRDSQETQYF.

The genes are TRBV6-6 and TRBJ2-4, with a tentative D call TRBD2 (6 bases). V lost 0 bases and J lost 8, with 8 bases in between. CDR1 MNHNY and CDR2 SVGAGI come from the germline V gene (reference sequence). CDR3 length equals 13 residues. CDR3 region: CASSYSGRYIQYF. The CDR3 DNA reads as TGTGCCAGCAGTTACTCAGGGAGGTACATTCAGTACTTC.

This CDR3 reads CAWGQGAWSNQPQHF. The CDR3 nucleotides read TGTGCCTGGGGCCAGGGGGCTTGGAGCAATCAGCCCCAGCATTTT. This chain links TRBV30 with TRBJ1-5, with 8 bases fitting TRBD1. The germline CDR1 and CDR2 sequences are GTSNPN and SVGIG (reference sequence). With 5 bases clipped from V and 1 base from J, the junction kept 7 bases outside the gene matches. This CDR3 is 15 amino acids long.

This clone has just a few counts. The chain links TRBV4-2 to TRBJ2-1; D call uncertain. The CDR3 is made up of 17 amino acids. From germline, CDR1 is LGHNA and CDR2 YNFKEQ. V gave up 0 bases and J gave up 0 bases, with 12 bases separating them. The CDR3 spells CASSQEPGPSSYNEQFF. The CDR3 nucleotides read TGTGCCAGCAGCCAAGAACCAGGCCCGAGCTCCTACAATGAGCAGTTCTTC.

The chain uses TRBV28 and TRBJ2-1; D might be TRBD1 (5 bases). The V gene lost 5 bases and the J gene lost 8 bases, with 13 bases spanning the gap. Germline V gene data show CDR1 as MDHEN and CDR2 as SYDVKM. The CDR3 contains 13 residues. The chain's CDR3 is CASSPHMTDEQFF. The DNA of the CDR3 is TGTGCCAGCAGTCCACATATGACAGATGAGCAGTTCTTC.

The chain couples TRBV18 to TRBJ2-7, with 9 bases aligning to TRBD1. The CDR3 has 15 residues. V lost 3 bases to trimming and J lost 5 bases; unmatched junction nucleotides: 8. The germline V gene encodes CDR1 KGHSH and CDR2 LQKENI. CDR3 amino acids: CASSPQQGATDEQYF. CDR3 DNA: TGTGCCAGCTCACCGCAACAGGGGGCGACGGACGAGCAGTACTTC.

This clone was seen once. The chain carries TRBV7-6 and TRBJ2-7; 11 nucleotides line up with TRBD2. Looked up from germline, CDR1 is SGHVS and CDR2 is FNYEAQ. V gave up 0 bases and J gave up 5 bases; unmatched junction bases: 9. The CDR3 totals 17 residues. Here the CDR3 reads CASSLAPTSGRGDEQYF. The CDR3 DNA reads TGTGCCAGCAGCTTAGCCCCCACTAGCGGGAGAGGCGACGAGCAGTACTTC.

The chain is built from TRBV7-8 and TRBJ2-5; D is unresolved. Germline CDR1 SGHVS, CDR2 FQNEAQ. V was cut by 5 bases and J by 4 bases, with 5 bases left in between. This CDR3 contains 11 residues. As DNA, the CDR3 is TGTGCCAGCAGCCCCCTAGAGACCCAGTACTTC. Translation gives CASSPLETQYF. The full variable domain, rest sourced from reference TRBV7-8 and TRBJ2-5, is GAGVSQSPRYKVAKRGQDVALRCDPISGHVSLFWYQQALGQGPEFLTYFQNEAQLDKSGLPSDRFFAERPEGSVSTLKIQRTQQEDSAVYLCASSPLETQYFGPGTRLLVL.

V gene TRBV19 combines with J gene TRBJ1-4, with a weak D call TRBD1 (6 bases). Germline CDR1 reads LNHDA; CDR2 reads SQIVND (reference sequence). Trimming took 4 bases from V and 3 from J, leaving 15 bases between them. The CDR3 spans 16 residues. In DNA, the CDR3 is TGTGCCAGTAGTAACATGCAGGGGATCTCTAATGAAAAACTGTTTTTT. This sequence encodes CASSNMQGISNEKLFF.

The chain combines TRBV7-6 with TRBJ2-2; D is possibly TRBD2 (6 bases). V shed 4 bases and J shed 5 bases, with 20 bases lying between them. Germline V gene sequence: CDR1 SGHVS, CDR2 FNYEAQ. CDR3 length equals 17 residues. Here the CDR3 reads CASSSQSGEVLTGELFF. In nucleotides, the CDR3 is TGTGCCAGCAGCTCCCAGTCGGGGGAAGTTTTGACCGGGGAGCTGTTTTTT.